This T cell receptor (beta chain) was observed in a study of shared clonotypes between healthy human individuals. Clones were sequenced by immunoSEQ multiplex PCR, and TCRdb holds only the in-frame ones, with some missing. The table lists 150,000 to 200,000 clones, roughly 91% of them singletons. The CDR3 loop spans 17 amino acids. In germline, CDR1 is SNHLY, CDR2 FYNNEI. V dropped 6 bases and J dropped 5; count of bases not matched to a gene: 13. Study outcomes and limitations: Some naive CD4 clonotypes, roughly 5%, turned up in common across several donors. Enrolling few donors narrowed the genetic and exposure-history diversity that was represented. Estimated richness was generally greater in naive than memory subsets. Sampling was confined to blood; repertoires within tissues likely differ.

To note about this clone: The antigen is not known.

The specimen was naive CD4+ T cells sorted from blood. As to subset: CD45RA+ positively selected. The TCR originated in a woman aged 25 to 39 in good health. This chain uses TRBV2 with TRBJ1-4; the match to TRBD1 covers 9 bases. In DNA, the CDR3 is TGTGCCAGCAGGGAAATCATTCGGGACAGGGAGAATGAAAAACTGTTTTTT. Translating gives CASREIIRDRENEKLFF.